The clone carrying this T cell receptor beta chain was seen only once. The antigen remains unidentified. This CDR3 has 17 amino acids. In germline, CDR1 is KGHSH, CDR2 LQKENI. With 0 bases removed from V and 1 base from J, the gap between germline ends came to 13 bases. PCR primers comprised 60 Vbeta and 13 Jbeta primers. Clones were sequenced by immunoSEQ multiplex PCR, and TCRdb holds only the in-frame ones, with some missing. The sample includes about 200,000 clones, about 77% of them seen just once. This record belongs to a study of cytomegalovirus exposure and HLA in healthy donors. Points from the study as a whole: TRBV6-2, TRBV6-3 and some other V segments were unresolvable in 87-base-pair reads. Some public TCRs appeared in many individuals, while most sequences were rare. A later analysis showed TCR association rates differing by HLA locus, peaking at DRB1 and lowest at HLA-C. As a later analysis showed, several of the most significant clusters appeared to be linked to common viral pathogens.

The clonotype was recovered from a woman between 25 and 40 years old in good health and CMV-seronegative. Sample: PBMCs. The chain links TRBV18 to TRBJ1-3; weak D call: TRBD1 (5 bases). CDR3: CASSPPQGTVSGNTIYF. The CDR3 nucleotides are TGTGCCAGCTCACCACCCCAGGGTACCGTTTCTGGAAACACCATATATTTT. The full variable domain, its missing parts supplied by reference TRBV18 and TRBJ1-3, is NAGVMQNPRHLVRRRGQEARLRCSPMKGHSHVYWYRQLPEEGLKFMVYLQKENIIDESGMPKERFSAEFPKEGPSILRIQQVVRGDSAAYFCASSPPQGTVSGNTIYFGEGSWLTVV.